This T cell receptor beta chain was retrieved from a study of cytomegalovirus exposure and HLA in healthy donors. The CDR3 spans 15 residues. Germline V gene lookup returns CDR1 SGHRS and CDR2 YFSETQ. V was pared by 8 bases and J by 6 bases, with 23 bases between. The PCR made use of 60 Vbeta and 13 Jbeta primers. Authors' processing steps: In a later analysis, of around 85 million unique beta chains, about 11 million appeared in at least two donors. This table comes from immunoSEQ multiplex PCR, and its TCRdb copy is limited to in-frame clones, with some not included. D and trimming were read from the DNA, whereas the V and J calls and clone size are those reported in that table. The sample gives about 200,000 clones, around 79% of which show up once; around 1.8% is in the top ten.

This TCR was sampled from a man aged 18 to 29 in good health and CMV-seronegative. The J gene is TRBJ1-1, the V gene TRBV5-1; a possible D gene is TRBD1 (5 bases). The sequenced sample was PBMCs. CDR3 bases: TGCGCCAGTTCTTTAGGAGGGGTTTCAATCGCTGAAGCTTTCTTT. It is translated as CASSLGGVSIAEAFF.